This TCR beta chain was sequenced for a study of monozygotic twins with inflammatory bowel disease. TCRdb processed the 5' RACE reads again and assigns one entry to each CDR3 protein, with no DNA. The sample spans 420,000 or so distinct CDR3 sequences; the ten largest clones claim 2% to 3%. The germline gives CDR1 SGHDN, CDR2 FVKESK. The length of the CDR3 is 14 residues. The sample taken for sequencing was blood. V and J are TRBV14 and TRBJ1-1; TCRdb returns TRBD1, unconfirmable since there is no DNA. The clonotype originates from a human donor with ulcerative colitis or Crohn's disease, or a healthy co-twin of an affected twin (not recorded which). CDR3 in amino acids: CASSHRTGITEAFF. The whole variable domain, filled in from reference TRBV14 and TRBJ1-1, reads EAGVTQFPSHSVIEKGQTVTLRCDPISGHDNLYWYRRVMGKEIKFLLHFVKESKQDESGMPNNRFLAERTGGTYSTLKVQPAELEDSGVYFCASSHRTGITEAFFGQGTRLTVV.